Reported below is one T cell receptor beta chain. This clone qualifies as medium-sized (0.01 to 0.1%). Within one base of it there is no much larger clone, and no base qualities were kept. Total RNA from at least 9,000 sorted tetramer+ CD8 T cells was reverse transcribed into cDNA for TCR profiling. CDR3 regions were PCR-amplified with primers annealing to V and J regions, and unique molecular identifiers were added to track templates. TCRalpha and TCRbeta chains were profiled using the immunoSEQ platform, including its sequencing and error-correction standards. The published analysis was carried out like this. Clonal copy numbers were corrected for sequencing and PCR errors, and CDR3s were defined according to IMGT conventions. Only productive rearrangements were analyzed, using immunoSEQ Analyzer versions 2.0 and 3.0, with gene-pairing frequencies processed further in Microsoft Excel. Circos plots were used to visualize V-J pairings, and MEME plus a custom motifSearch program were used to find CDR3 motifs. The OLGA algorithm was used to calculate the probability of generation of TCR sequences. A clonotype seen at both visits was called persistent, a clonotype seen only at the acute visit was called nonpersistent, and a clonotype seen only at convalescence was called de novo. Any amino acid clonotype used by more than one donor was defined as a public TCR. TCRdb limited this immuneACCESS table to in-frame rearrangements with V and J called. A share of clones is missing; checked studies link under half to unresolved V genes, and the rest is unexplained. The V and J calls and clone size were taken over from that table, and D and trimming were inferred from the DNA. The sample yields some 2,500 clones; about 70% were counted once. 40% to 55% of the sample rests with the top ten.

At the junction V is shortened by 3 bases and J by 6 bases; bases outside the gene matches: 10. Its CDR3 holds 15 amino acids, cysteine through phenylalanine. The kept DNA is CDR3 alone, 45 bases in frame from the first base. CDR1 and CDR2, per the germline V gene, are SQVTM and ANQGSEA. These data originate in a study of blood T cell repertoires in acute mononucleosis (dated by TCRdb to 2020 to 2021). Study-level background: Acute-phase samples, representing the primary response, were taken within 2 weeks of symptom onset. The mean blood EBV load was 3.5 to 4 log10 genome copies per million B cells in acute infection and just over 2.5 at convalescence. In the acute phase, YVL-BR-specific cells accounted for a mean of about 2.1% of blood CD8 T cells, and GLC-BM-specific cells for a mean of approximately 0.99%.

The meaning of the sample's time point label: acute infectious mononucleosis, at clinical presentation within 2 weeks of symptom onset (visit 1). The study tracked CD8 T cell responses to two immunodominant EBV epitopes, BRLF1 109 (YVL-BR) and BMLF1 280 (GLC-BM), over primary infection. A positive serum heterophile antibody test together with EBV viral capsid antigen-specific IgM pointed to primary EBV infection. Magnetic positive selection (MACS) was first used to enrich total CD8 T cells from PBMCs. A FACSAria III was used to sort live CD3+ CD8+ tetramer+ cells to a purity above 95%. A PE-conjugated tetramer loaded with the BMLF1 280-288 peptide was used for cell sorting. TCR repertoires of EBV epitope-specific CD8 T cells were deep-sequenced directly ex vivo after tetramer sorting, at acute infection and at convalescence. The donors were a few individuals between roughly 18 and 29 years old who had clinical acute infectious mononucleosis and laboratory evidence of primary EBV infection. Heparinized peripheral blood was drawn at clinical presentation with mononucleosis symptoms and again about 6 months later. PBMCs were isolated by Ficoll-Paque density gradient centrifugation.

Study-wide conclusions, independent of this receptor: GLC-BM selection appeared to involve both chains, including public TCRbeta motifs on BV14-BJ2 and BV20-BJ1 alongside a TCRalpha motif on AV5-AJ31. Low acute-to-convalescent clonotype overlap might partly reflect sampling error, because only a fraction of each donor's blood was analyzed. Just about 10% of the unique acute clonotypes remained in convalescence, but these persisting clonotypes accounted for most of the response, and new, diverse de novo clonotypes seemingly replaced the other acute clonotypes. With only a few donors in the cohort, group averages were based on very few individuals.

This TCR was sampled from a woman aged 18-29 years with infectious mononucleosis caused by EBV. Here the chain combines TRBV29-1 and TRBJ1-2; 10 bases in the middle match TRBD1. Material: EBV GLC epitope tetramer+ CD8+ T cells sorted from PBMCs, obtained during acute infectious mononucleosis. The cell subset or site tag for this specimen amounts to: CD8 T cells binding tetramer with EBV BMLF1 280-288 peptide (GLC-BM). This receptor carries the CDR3 CSVDDRGHVFNGYTF. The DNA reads TGCAGCGTTGACGACAGGGGGCACGTTTTTAATGGCTACACCTTC.